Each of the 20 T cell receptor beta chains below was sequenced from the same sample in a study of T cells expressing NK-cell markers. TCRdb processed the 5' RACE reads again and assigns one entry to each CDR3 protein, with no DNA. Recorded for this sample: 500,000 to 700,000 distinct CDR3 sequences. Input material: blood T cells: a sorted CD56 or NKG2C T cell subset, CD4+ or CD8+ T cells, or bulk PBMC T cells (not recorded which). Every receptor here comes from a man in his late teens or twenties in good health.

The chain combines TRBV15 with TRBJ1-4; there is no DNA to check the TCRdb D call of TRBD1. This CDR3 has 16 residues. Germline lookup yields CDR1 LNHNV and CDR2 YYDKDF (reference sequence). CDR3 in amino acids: CATSRGGGTVAEKLFF.

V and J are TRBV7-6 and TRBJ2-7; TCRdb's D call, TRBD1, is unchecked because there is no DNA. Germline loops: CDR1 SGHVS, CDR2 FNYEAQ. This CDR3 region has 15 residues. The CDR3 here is CASSSQTGGGYEQYF. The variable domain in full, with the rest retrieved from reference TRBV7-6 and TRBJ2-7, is GAGVSQSPRYKVTKRGQDVALRCDPISGHVSLYWYRQALGQGPEFLTYFNYEAQQDKSGLPNDRFSAERPEGSISTLTIQRTEQRDSAMYRCASSSQTGGGYEQYFGPGTRLTVT.

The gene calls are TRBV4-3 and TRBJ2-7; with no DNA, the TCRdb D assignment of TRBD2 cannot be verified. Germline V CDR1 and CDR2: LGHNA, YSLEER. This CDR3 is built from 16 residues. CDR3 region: CASSQESGRAWDEQYF.

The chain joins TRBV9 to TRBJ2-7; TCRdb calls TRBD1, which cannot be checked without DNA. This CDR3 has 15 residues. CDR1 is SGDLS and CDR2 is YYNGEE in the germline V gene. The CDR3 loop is CASSVANSPGGEQYF.

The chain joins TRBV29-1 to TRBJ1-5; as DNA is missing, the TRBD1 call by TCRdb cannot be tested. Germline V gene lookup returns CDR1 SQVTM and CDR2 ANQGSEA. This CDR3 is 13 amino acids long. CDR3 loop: CSVAGDFNQPQHF.

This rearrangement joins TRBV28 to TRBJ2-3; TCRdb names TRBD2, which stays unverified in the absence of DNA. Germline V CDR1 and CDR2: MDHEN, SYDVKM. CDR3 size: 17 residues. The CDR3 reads CASSTLSAAGGRDTQYF.

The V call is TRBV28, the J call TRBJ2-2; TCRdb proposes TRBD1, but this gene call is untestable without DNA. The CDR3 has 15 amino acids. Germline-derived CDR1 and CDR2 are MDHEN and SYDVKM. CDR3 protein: CASSLTGQRTGELFF.

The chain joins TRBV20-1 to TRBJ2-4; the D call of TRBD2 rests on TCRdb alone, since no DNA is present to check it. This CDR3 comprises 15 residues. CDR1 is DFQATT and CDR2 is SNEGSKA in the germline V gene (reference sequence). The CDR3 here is CSARSLARIKNIQYF.

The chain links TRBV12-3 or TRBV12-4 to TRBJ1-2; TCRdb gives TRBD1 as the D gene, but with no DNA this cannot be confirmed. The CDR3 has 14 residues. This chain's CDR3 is CASSLQGSLGGYTF.

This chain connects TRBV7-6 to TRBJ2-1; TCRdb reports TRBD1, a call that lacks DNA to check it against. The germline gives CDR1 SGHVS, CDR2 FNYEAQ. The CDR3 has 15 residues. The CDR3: CASSLSRAGGDEQFF.

CDR3 amino acids: CASRLSSYNSPLHF. The chain uses TRBV12-3 or TRBV12-4 and TRBJ1-6. The CDR3 consists of 14 residues.

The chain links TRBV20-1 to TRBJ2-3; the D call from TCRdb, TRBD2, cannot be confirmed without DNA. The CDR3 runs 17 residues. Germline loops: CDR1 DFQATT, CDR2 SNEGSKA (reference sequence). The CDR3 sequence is CSANQLAGGRSTDTQYF.

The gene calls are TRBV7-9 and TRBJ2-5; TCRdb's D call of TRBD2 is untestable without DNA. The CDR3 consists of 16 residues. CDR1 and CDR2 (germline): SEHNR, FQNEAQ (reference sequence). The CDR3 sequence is CASSLLTSERFETQYF.

The CDR3 is CAISEGAGRKPANYGYTF. This chain joins TRBV10-3 and TRBJ1-2; TCRdb returns TRBD1, unconfirmable since there is no DNA. Germline loops: CDR1 ENHRY, CDR2 SYGVKD. CDR3 length: 18 amino acids.

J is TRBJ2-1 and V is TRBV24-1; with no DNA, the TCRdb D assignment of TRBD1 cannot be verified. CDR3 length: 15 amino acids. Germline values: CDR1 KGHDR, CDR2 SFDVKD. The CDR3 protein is CATEWGRGTYNEQFF.

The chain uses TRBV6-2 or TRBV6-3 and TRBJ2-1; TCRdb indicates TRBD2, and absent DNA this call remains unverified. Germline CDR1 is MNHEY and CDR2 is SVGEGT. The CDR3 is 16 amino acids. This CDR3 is CASTSSGTSGVGEQFF.

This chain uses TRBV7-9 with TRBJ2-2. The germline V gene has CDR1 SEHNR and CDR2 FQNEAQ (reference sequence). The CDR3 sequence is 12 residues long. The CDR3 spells CASMRGPWELFF.

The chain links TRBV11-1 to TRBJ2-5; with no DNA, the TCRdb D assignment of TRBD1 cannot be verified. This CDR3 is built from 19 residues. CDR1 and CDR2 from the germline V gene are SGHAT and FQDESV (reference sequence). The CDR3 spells CASSLGATGSTSFTETQYF.

CDR3 in amino acids: CASSLEMIGTDTQYF. V and J are TRBV7-2 and TRBJ2-3. CDR3 size: 15 residues. The germline CDR1 and CDR2 sequences are SGHTA and FQGNSA.

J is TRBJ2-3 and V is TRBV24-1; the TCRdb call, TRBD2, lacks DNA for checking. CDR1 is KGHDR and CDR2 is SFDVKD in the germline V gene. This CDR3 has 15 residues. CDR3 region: CATSDFGGVADTQYF.